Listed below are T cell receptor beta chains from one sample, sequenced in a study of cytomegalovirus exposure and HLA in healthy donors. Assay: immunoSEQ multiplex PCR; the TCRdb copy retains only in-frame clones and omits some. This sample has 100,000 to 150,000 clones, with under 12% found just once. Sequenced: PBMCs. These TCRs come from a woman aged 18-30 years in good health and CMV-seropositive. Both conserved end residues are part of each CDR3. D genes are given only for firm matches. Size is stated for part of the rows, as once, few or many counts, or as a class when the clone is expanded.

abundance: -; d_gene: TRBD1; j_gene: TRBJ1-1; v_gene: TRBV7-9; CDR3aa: CASSLPGTGEAFF; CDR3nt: TGTGCCAGCAGCTTACCTGGGACAGGAGAAGCTTTCTTT
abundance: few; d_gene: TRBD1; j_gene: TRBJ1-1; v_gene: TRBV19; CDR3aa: CASGTGVKAEAFF; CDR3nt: TGTGCCAGTGGGACAGGGGTGAAGGCTGAAGCTTTCTTT
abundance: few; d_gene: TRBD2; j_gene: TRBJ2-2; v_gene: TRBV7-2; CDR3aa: CASRIAGGTTGELFF; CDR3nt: TGTGCCAGCAGGATAGCGGGAGGAACCACCGGGGAGCTGTTTTTT
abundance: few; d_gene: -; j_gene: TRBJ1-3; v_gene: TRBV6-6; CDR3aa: CASSYDKSSGNTIYF; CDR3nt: TGTGCCAGCAGTTACGACAAAAGCTCTGGAAACACCATATATTTT
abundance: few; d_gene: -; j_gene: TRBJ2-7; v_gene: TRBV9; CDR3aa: CASSVSLLPYEQYF; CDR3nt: TGTGCCAGCAGCGTGTCCCTACTACCCTACGAGCAGTACTTC
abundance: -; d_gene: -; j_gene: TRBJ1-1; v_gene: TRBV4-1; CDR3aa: CASSQAGDEAFF; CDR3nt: TGCGCCAGCAGCCAGGCCGGGGATGAAGCTTTCTTT
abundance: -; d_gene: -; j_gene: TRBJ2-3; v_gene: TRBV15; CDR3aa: CATSRVVFADTQYF; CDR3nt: TGTGCCACCAGCAGAGTTGTATTCGCAGATACGCAGTATTTT
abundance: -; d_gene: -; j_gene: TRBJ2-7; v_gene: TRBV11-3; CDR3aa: CASSLSSEGPYEQYF; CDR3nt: TGTGCCAGCAGCTTGAGTTCGGAGGGCCCCTACGAGCAGTACTTC
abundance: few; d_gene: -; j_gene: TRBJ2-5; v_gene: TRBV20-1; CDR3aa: CSTGKRETQYF; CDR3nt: TGCAGTACAGGAAAGAGGGAGACCCAGTACTTC
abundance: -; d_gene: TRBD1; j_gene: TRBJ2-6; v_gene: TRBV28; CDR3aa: CASSPQGLSGANVLTF; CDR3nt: TGTGCCAGCAGCCCACAGGGGCTCTCTGGGGCCAACGTCCTGACTTTC
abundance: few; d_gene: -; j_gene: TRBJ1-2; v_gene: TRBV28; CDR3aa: CAHHQGHRGYTF; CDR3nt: TGTGCCCACCACCAGGGCCATAGGGGCTACACCTTC
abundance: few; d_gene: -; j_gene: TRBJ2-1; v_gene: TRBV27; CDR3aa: CASSLRGTSYNEQFF; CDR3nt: TGTGCCAGCAGTTTAAGGGGGACCTCCTACAATGAGCAGTTCTTC
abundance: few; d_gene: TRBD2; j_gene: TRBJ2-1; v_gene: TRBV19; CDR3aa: CASSLLAGGYNEQFF; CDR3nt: TGTGCCAGTAGTCTACTAGCGGGAGGGTACAATGAGCAGTTCTTC
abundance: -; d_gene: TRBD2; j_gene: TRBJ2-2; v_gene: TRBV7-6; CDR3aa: CASSLPAGGNTGELFF; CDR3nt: TGTGCCAGCAGCTTACCAGCGGGAGGGAACACCGGGGAGCTGTTTTTT
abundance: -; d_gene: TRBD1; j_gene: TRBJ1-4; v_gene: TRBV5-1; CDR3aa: CASSLVGGGTEKLFF; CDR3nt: TGCGCCAGCAGCTTGGTAGGAGGGGGCACTGAAAAACTGTTTTTT
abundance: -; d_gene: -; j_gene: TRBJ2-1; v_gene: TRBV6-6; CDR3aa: CASSILAGDEQFF; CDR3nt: -
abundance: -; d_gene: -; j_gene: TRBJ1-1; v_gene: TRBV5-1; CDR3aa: CASSWTGGANTEAFF; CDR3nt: TGCGCCAGCAGCTGGACCGGGGGAGCAAACACTGAAGCTTTCTTT
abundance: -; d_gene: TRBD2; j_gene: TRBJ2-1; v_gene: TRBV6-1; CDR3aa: CASSEGSGSFGEQFF; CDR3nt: TGTGCCAGCAGTGAGGGTAGCGGGAGTTTCGGTGAGCAGTTCTTC
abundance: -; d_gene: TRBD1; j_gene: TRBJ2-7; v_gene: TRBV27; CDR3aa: CASSQAGTGHEQYF; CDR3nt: TGTGCCAGCAGTCAAGCCGGGACAGGGCACGAGCAGTACTTC
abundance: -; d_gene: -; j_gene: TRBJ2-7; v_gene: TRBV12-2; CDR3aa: CASRPETGREQYF; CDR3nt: TGTGCAAGTCGCCCGGAGACAGGGCGCGAGCAGTACTTC
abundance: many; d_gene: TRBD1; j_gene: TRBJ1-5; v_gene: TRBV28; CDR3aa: CASSPTGVNQPQHF; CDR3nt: TGTGCCAGCAGTCCCACAGGGGTGAACCAGCCCCAGCATTTT
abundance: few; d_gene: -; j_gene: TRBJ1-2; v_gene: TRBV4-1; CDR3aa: CASSQDGPGFYGYTF; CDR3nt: TGCGCCAGCAGCCAAGATGGACCGGGATTCTATGGCTACACCTTC
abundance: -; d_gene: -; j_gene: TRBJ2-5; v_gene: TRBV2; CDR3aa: CASRRTEETQYF; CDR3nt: TGTGCCAGCAGGCGGACAGAAGAGACCCAGTACTTC
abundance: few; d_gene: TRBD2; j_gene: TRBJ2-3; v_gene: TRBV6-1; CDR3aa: CASRGEGPDTQYF; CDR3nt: TGTGCCAGCAGGGGGGAGGGCCCAGATACGCAGTATTTT